This passage covers 17 T cell receptor beta chains from one sample sequenced in a study of CD8+ T cells in alopecia areata. Treatment defined: oral pan-JAK inhibitor, 5-10 mg twice daily. Extraction and reverse transcription of RNA yielded cDNA as the sequencing template. Libraries were prepared by immunoSEQ multiplex PCR; TCRdb keeps only in-frame clonotypes and omits some of them. The data show a few hundred thousand clones, with 43% seen just once and about 2.6% held by the top ten. The source material was CD4+ T cells sorted from blood, sampled at approximately week 36, from a patient treated with tofacitinib. These TCRs come from a human donor with alopecia areata.

This clone has a single count. The chain uses TRBV6-4 and TRBJ1-2; the D gene is possibly TRBD1 (5 bases). Trimming cost V 6 bases and J 7 bases, with 18 bases left between them. Germline lookup yields CDR1 MRHNA and CDR2 SNTAGT. CDR3 length equals 14 residues. The CDR3 loop reads CASRPLQAQGGYTF. The CDR3 DNA reads TGTGCCAGCAGACCACTACAGGCCCAGGGTGGCTACACCTTC.

The V call is TRBV29-1, the J call TRBJ2-3; D may be TRBD2 (6 bases). From germline, CDR1 is SQVTM and CDR2 ANQGSEA. The CDR3 has 14 amino acids. Trimming removed 4 bases from V and 1 base from J, with 12 bases in between. This CDR3 is CSVAPGTGTDTQYF. The DNA of the CDR3 is TGCAGCGTTGCGCCCGGGACTGGCACAGATACGCAGTATTTT.

The sample holds a few counts of this clone. The rearrangement uses TRBV27 and TRBJ2-7; D possibly matches TRBD1 or TRBD2 (5 bases each). The germline gives CDR1 MNHEY, CDR2 SMNVEV (reference sequence). CDR3 length equals 13 residues. V lost 2 bases to trimming and J lost 5 bases, with 10 bases between them. The CDR3 here is CASSLRGADEQYF. CDR3 sequence (DNA): TGTGCCAGCAGTTTAAGAGGGGCTGACGAGCAGTACTTC.

This chain joins TRBV5-1 and TRBJ2-7, with TRBD2 matching over 7 bases. Losses at the gene ends were 0 bases for V and 2 bases for J; bases not matched to a gene: 5. The CDR3 length is 15 residues. Germline V gene sequence: CDR1 SGHRS, CDR2 YFSETQ. The CDR3 DNA is TGCGCCAGCAGCTTGGAGTCTAGCGGAGCCTACGAGCAGTACTTC. This encodes CASSLESSGAYEQYF.

V usage is TRBV30 and J usage is TRBJ2-7; D could derive from TRBD1 or TRBD2 (5 bases each). Trimming removed 1 base from V and 9 bases from J, with 13 bases in between. The CDR3 consists of 12 residues. CDR1 and CDR2 from the germline V gene are GTSNPN and SVGIG (reference sequence). The CDR3 sequence: CAWSGRGVLQYF. DNA of the CDR3: TGTGCCTGGAGTGGGCGAGGGGTTCTGCAGTACTTC.

The V call is TRBV7-2, the J call TRBJ2-7, with D possibly matching TRBD2 (5 bases). With 5 bases removed from V and 4 bases from J, the gap between germline ends came to 15 bases. The germline CDR1 and CDR2 sequences are SGHTA and FQGNSA. The CDR3 has 14 residues. The CDR3 spells CASSLTRDSYEQYF. The CDR3 DNA sequence: TGTGCCAGCAGCCTGACGAGGGATTCTTACGAGCAGTACTTC.

V usage is TRBV27 and J usage is TRBJ2-5; D is uncertain. Germline V gene sequence: CDR1 MNHEY, CDR2 SMNVEV (reference sequence). The CDR3 consists of 14 residues. Trimming took off 5 bases at V and 1 base at J, with 11 bases between the two ends. The CDR3 nucleotides are TGTGCCAGCAGTCCCCGGGCAGTCCAAGAGACCCAGTACTTC. Its translation is CASSPRAVQETQYF.

This clone was counted ten times or more. The chain carries TRBV5-1 and TRBJ2-1; TRBD1 is a possible D gene (5 bases). Germline values: CDR1 SGHRS, CDR2 YFSETQ. V gave up 3 bases and J gave up 11 bases, with 21 bases separating them. CDR3 length equals 15 residues. The CDR3 DNA sequence: TGCGCCAGCAGCTCTGATACTCGGACACGAAAACAGCAGTTCTTC. As protein: CASSSDTRTRKQQFF. Together with reference TRBV5-1 and TRBJ2-1, the CDR3 gives the full variable domain: KAGVTQTPRYLIKTRGQQVTLSCSPISGHRSVSWYQQTPGQGLQFLFEYFSETQRNKGNFPGRFSGRQFSNSRSEMNVSTLELGDSALYLCASSSDTRTRKQQFFGPGTRLTVL.

The V gene is TRBV28, the J gene TRBJ2-1, with TRBD1 matching over 8 bases. Trimming took 6 bases from V and 7 from J; bases not matched to a gene: 14. The CDR3 has 16 residues. Germline CDR1 reads MDHEN; CDR2 reads SYDVKM. CDR3 bases: TGTGCCAGCAGGCCAACCCAGGGGGCGCAGGGTAATGAGCAGTTCTTC. It codes for CASRPTQGAQGNEQFF.

This clone was picked up one time. This rearrangement joins TRBV6-7 to TRBJ1-1, with D unresolved. Being an ORF, TRBV6-7 has a function that is uncertain. The CDR3 extends over 15 amino acids. Trimming removed 5 bases at V and 1 base at J, with 14 bases between. This CDR3 reads CASSTTASGNTEAFF. CDR3 in DNA: TGTGCCAGCAGTACCACAGCCTCAGGGAACACTGAAGCTTTCTTT.

This chain links TRBV5-1 with TRBJ2-3, with 11 bases matching TRBD2. CDR3 length: 17 residues. Germline V gene sequence: CDR1 SGHRS, CDR2 YFSETQ. Unmatched junction bases numbered 13, after V lost 0 bases and J lost 10 bases. The CDR3 region has the DNA TGCGCCAGCAGCTTGGGACTAGCGGGGATTATTGGGCAAGCGCAGTATTTT. Protein product: CASSLGLAGIIGQAQYF.

Worth noting for this clone: Other DNA sequences in the sample encode the same CDR3. V usage is TRBV5-1 and J usage is TRBJ2-5, with D unclear. Germline CDR1 SGHRS, CDR2 YFSETQ. V lost 2 bases and J 5 bases, leaving 4 bases between the germline ends. The CDR3 extends over 11 amino acids. CDR3 DNA: TGCGCCAGCAGCTTTCAGGAGACCCAGTACTTC. Encoded protein: CASSFQETQYF.

This chain connects TRBV5-1 to TRBJ2-1; D may match TRBD1 or TRBD2 (6 bases each). This CDR3 comprises 13 residues. Trimming pared 0 bases from V and 10 bases from J, leaving 11 bases between. Germline values: CDR1 SGHRS, CDR2 YFSETQ. CDR3 protein: CASSLAGGPEQFF. CDR3 DNA: TGCGCCAGCAGCTTGGCCGGGGGCCCGGAGCAGTTCTTC.

This clone was detected a few times. The chain carries TRBV7-9 and TRBJ2-1; 13 bases align to TRBD2. The CDR3 length is 18 residues. Germline lookup yields CDR1 SEHNR and CDR2 FQNEAQ (reference sequence). J gave up 10 bases and V 2 bases, and 14 bases lay outside the gene matches. The CDR3 loop reads CASSLPSLGLAGAGEQFF. Written as DNA, the CDR3 is TGTGCCAGCAGCTTACCCAGTCTTGGACTAGCGGGAGCGGGGGAGCAGTTCTTC.

In DNA form, the CDR3 reads TGCGCCAGCAGCTTGGACAGGGGATTGGACATTCAGTACTTC. It is translated as CASSLDRGLDIQYF. V gene TRBV5-1 combines with J gene TRBJ2-4, with 7 bases matching TRBD1. Germline loops: CDR1 SGHRS, CDR2 YFSETQ. The V gene end was trimmed by 0 bases and the J gene end by 8 bases; junction bases not matched to a gene: 5. This CDR3 contains 14 residues.

This clone came up once. The rearrangement joins TRBV30 to TRBJ2-7; 7 nucleotides line up with TRBD1. This CDR3 is built from 14 residues. V shed 0 bases, J shed 1 base, and the junction held 3 bases outside the gene matches. Germline V CDR1 and CDR2: GTSNPN, SVGIG (reference sequence). The CDR3 bases are TGTGCCTGGAGTGTGGGACAGCCTTCCTACGAGCAGTACTTC. This codes for CAWSVGQPSYEQYF.

In nucleotides, the CDR3 is TGTGCCTGGGGGGGACAGAGCAATCAGCCCCAGCATTTT. Amino acid sequence: CAWGGQSNQPQHF. The chain combines TRBV30 with TRBJ1-5; 7 bases line up with TRBD1. This CDR3 has 13 residues. Trimming took 5 bases from V and 1 from J; bases not matched to a gene: 2. In germline, CDR1 is GTSNPN, CDR2 SVGIG (reference sequence).